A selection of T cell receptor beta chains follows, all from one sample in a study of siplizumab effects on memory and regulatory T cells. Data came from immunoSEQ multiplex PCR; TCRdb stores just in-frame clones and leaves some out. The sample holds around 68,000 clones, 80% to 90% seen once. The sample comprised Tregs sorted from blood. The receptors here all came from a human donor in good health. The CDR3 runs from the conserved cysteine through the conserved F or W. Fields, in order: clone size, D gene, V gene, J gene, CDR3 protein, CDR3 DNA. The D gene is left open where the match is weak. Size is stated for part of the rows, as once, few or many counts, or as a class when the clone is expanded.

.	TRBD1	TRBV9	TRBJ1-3	CASSVGQSGNTIYF	TGTGCCAGCAGCGTGGGACAGTCTGGAAACACCATATATTTT
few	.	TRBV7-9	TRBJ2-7	CASSPRPPPYEQYF	TGTGCCAGCAGCCCCCGCCCTCCTCCCTACGAGCAGTACTTC
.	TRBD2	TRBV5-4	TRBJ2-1	CASSPGLAGAYNEQFF	TGTGCCAGCAGCCCGGGACTAGCGGGGGCCTACAATGAGCAGTTCTTC
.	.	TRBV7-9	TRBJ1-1	CASSFLSTDHEAFF	TGTGCCAGCAGCTTTTTGAGTACTGACCATGAAGCTTTCTTT
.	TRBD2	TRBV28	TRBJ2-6	CASRPGLAVSGANVLTF	TGTGCCAGCAGACCGGGACTAGCGGTCTCTGGGGCCAACGTCCTGACTTTC
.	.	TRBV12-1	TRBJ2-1	CASSFYCSGSSYNEQFF	TGTGCCAGCAGCTTTTACTGCAGCGGGAGCTCCTACAATGAGCAGTTCTTC
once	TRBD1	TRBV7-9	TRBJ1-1	CASSLDPQGGRTEAFF	TGTGCCAGCAGCTTAGATCCTCAGGGGGGAAGGACTGAAGCTTTCTTT
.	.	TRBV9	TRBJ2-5	CASSVGLGKGQETQYF	TGTGCCAGCAGCGTAGGGCTGGGAAAGGGCCAGGAGACCCAGTACTTC
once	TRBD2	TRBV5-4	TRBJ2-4	CASSAGEGNIQYF	TGTGCCAGCAGTGCGGGAGAGGGAAACATTCAGTACTTC
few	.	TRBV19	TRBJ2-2	CASSIRDNTGELFF	TGTGCCAGTAGTATAAGAGATAACACCGGGGAGCTGTTTTTT
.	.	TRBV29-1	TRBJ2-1	CSAHLSGVTHGEQFF	TGCAGCGCGCATCTTTCCGGGGTCACCCACGGTGAGCAGTTCTTC
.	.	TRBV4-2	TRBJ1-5	CASSQVPSSNQPQHF	TGTGCCAGCAGCCAAGTCCCCAGTAGCAATCAGCCCCAGCATTTT
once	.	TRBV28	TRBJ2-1	CASMRTVSYNEQFF	TGTGCCAGCATGAGGACCGTTTCCTACAATGAGCAGTTCTTC
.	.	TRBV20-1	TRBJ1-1	CSASRHTEAFF	TGCAGTGCTAGTCGCCACACTGAAGCTTTCTTT
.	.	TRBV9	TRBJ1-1	CASQGPRGTEAFF	TGTGCCAGCCAAGGGCCGAGGGGCACTGAAGCTTTCTTT
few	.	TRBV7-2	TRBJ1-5	CASGREMNQPQHF	TGTGCCAGCGGTAGGGAAATGAATCAGCCCCAGCATTTT
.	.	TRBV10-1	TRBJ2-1	CASSKTGQGRREQFF	TGCGCCAGCAGTAAGACCGGCCAGGGTAGAAGGGAGCAGTTCTTC
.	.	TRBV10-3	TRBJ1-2	CAISEIRGFAGYTF	TGTGCCATCAGTGAGATTAGAGGGTTTGCTGGCTACACCTTC
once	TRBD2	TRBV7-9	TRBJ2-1	CASSLWSAGYYNEQFF	TGTGCCAGCAGCTTATGGTCAGCGGGATACTACAATGAGCAGTTCTTC
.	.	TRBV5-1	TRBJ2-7	CASRGNLGATYEQYF	TGCGCCAGCAGAGGTAATCTGGGGGCCACTTACGAGCAGTACTTC
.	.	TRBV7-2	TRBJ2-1	CASSFWDEQFF	TGTGCCAGCAGCTTCTGGGACGAGCAGTTCTTC
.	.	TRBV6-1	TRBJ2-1	CASRWGHPGNEQFF	TGTGCCAGCAGGTGGGGACATCCCGGCAATGAGCAGTTCTTC
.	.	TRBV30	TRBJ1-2	CAWSGRVGYGYTF	TGTGCCTGGAGTGGCAGGGTGGGCTATGGCTACACCTTC
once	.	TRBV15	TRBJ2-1	CATRARDLNLDEQFF	TGTGCCACCAGAGCGCGTGATTTAAATTTGGATGAGCAGTTCTTC